This T cell receptor (beta chain) derives from a study of blood T cells in healthy people across ages. This clonotype was recorded only once. The germline V gene has CDR1 SGHTA and CDR2 FQGNSA. Trimming took 6 bases from V and 0 from J, leaving 12 bases between them. CDR3 length: 16 amino acids. A J-beta primer mix and a sample-barcoded 5' primer were used in a second PCR of roughly 7 to 12 cycles. TCRdb ran MiXCR on the 5' RACE reads and lists one entry per CDR3 protein. The repertoire holds 700,000 to 950,000 distinct CDR3 sequences, 58% seen once, with approximately 20% in the top ten. The sequence derives from a man aged 30-40 years in good health. Sequenced: blood. This chain connects TRBV7-2 to TRBJ1-6, with D maybe TRBD1 (5 bases). The CDR3 protein is CASRSGPSSYNSPLHF. The CDR3 DNA sequence: TGTGCCAGCAGGTCGGGACCTAGCTCCTATAATTCACCCCTCCACTTT.